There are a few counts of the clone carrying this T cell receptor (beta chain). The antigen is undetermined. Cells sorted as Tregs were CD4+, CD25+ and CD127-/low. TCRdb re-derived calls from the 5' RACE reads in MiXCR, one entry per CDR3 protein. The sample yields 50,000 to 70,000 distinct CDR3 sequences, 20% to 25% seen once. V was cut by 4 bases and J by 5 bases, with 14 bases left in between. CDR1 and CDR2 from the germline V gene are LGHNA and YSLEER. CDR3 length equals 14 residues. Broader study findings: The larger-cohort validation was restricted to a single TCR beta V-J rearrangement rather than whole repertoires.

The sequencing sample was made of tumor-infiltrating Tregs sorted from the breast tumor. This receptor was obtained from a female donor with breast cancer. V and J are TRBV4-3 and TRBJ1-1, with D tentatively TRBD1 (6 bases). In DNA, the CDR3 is TGCGCCAGCAGCCCCAGGGGTCCGGGGACTGAAGCTTTCTTT. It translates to CASSPRGPGTEAFF.